This T cell receptor (beta chain) was identified in a study of blood T cells in healthy people across ages. Overall study: Through template switching, about one barcoded beta molecule was captured per two T cells, as measured in model experiments. General study findings and limits: More naive CD4+ cells and higher diversity marked long-lived donors relative to aged donors.

Trimming took 4 bases from V and 5 from J; bases not matched to a gene: 2. The CDR3 totals 13 residues. This clonotype was detected ten times or more. The antigen remains undetermined. Total RNA, at least 5.5 micrograms per sample, came from PBMCs. Through a sample-barcoded 5' primer and a J-beta primer mix, a second PCR was run for roughly 7 to 11 cycles. MiXCR, applied by TCRdb to the 5' RACE reads, yields one record per CDR3 protein. The sample has more than 800,000 distinct CDR3 sequences, 25% to 35% seen once. This chain uses TRBV12-3 or TRBV12-4 with TRBJ1-5; 7 bases are shared with TRBD1. The sequencing sample was made of blood. The clonotype was recovered from an elderly woman in good health. The CDR3 spells CASSSGGYQPQHF. Written as DNA, the CDR3 is TGTGCCAGCAGTTCAGGGGGGTATCAGCCCCAGCATTTT.